The T cell receptor (beta chain) described here comes from a study of cytomegalovirus exposure and HLA in healthy donors. In the study overall: Among the roughly 400 genotyped donors, over 70% were placed in the Caucasian-associated ancestry cluster. Study-wide points: In a later analysis, V- and J-gene trimming of beta chains associated with a DCLRE1C missense variant, replicated independently. Later work found most CMV-associated TCR beta chains apparently HLA-restricted.

Details on this clone: Antigen: not known. A junction boundary mismatches the germline segment, possibly from a read error.

The donors, nominally healthy at sampling, likely had unrecorded immune exposures. The PCR was carried out with 60 Vbeta primers and 13 Jbeta primers. This table comes from immunoSEQ multiplex PCR, and its TCRdb copy is limited to in-frame clones, with some not included. The sample holds some 170,000 clones; about 75% are singletons and the top ten take 6.3%. The germline V gene encodes CDR1 LGHNT and CDR2 FRNRAP. The CDR3 length is 13 residues. Sample: PBMCs. The genes are TRBV12-5 and TRBJ2-6; TRBD1 is a possible D gene (5 bases). This receptor was identified in a middle-aged man in good health and CMV-seropositive. As DNA, the CDR3 is TGTGCTAGTGGTTCCTCTGGGGCCAACGGCCTGACTTTC. Translated: CASGSSGANGLTF.